This paragraph reports one T cell receptor (beta chain). Its cognate antigen has yet to be identified. No much larger clone is present one base from it, and per-base qualities are unavailable. The CDR3 regions of human TCRbeta chains were subjected to immunosequencing. In the original analysis: Repertoire TCRs were matched against a reference library of SARS-CoV-2-specific TCRs generated with the MIRA antigen-specificity platform. Breadth was defined as the fraction of unique TCRs that were SARS-CoV-2-associated, and depth was defined as the fraction of total T cells that were SARS-CoV-2-associated. Each spike-specific TCR was assigned to its reactive spike region and to a CD4 or CD8 class using the MIRA data. Log10-transformed breadth and depth values were compared by one-way ANOVA with Sidak's multiple comparisons tests. Not all clones reach the TCRdb copy of this immuneACCESS table, which keeps in-frame sequences only. Checked studies attribute under half of the gap to unresolved V genes and leave the rest unexplained. V, J and clone size were drawn from that table, and D and trimming were deduced from the DNA. Within this sample are around 110,000 clones, with 87% of them counted one time only. The ten most abundant clones make up 6.5% to 8.5% of the sample.

The data originate from a study of T cell responses to AZD1222 COVID-19 vaccine (dated by TCRdb to about 2021). Regarding the study in general: Because spike-specific TCR depth and breadth did not differ between the two schedules, AZD1222 recipients who got a second dose at roughly 4 weeks were pooled with those who got a second dose at roughly 12 weeks. TCR sequencing covered more than 230 trial participants: 207 given two doses of AZD1222 and some 25 given two doses of MenACWY control vaccine. Enrollment into the trials was organized by age into subgroups of 18-55, 56-69 and 70-plus years, and those subgroups contained roughly 140, 27 and 60 TCR-sequenced participants, respectively.

Here is what the overall study found, with its caveats: After two AZD1222 doses, spike-specific TCR breadth and depth were significantly higher than at day 0 and than in MenACWY recipients. Participants were mostly white British and included more females than males, and it was suggested by the authors that clonal diversity may have been underestimated. CD4 TCRs associated with the vaccine covered the entire spike protein, and the dominant responses were in regions 160-218 and 743-854. Conclusions about previously exposed vaccinees were limited because only six AZD1222 recipients were SARS-CoV-2 seropositive at baseline. In the small 56-69-year group, the increase in depth fell short of significance, most likely because of low power. Because no day 14 peak-response samples were available, repertoires were characterized only after the peak T cell response. Reportedly, almost half of the unique spike-specific TCRs recognized epitopes lying outside the regions that are mutated in the B.1.351 and B.1.1.7 variants.

The time point label on this specimen signifies: baseline before first vaccination. Vaccinee samples came from UK trials COV001 and COV002, including a single-blind randomized controlled phase 2/3 trial of AZD1222 (ChAdOx1 nCoV-19) in healthy adults. For TCRbeta chain sequencing, PBMC samples were collected from trial participants at day 0 and at day 28 after the second dose. Cut back by 3 bases and 7 bases, the V and J ends lie 10 bases apart. The germline V gene provides CDR1 SGHRS and CDR2 YFSETQ. From the cysteine up to the phenylalanine, the CDR3 has a length of 12 residues. This entry keeps only the CDR3 DNA: 36 bases, framed from base 1.

The clonotype was recovered from an adult in good health. The chain joins TRBV5-1 to TRBJ1-1; the D gene is perhaps TRBD1, on 6 matching bases. This material consisted of peripheral blood, taken on day 0 of AZD1222 vaccination. Here the CDR3 is given as CASSSGQLEAFF. The base sequence is TGCGCCAGCAGCTCTGGACAGCTTGAAGCTTTCTTT.